This T cell receptor beta chain is from a study of human CD8 memory T cell subsets. Study results and caveats: Overlapping only minimally, the repertoires of stem-like memory and precursor exhausted T cells were largely separate from each other. Chao1 estimates indicated that stem-like memory T cells may be more diverse than precursor exhausted T cells.

The CDR3 loop spans 13 amino acids. Germline V gene sequence: CDR1 SGDLS, CDR2 YYNGEE. This clonotype counts as medium-sized by frequency. Antigen unknown. It was UMI-labeled 5' RACE by which the TCR beta libraries were made. TCRdb re-called the 5' RACE reads and gives one entry per CDR3 protein, without DNA. This table lists approximately 11,000 distinct CDR3 sequences. The RNA's source was duplicate vials of approximately 140,000 sorted CD8+ T cells per subset. This receptor was identified in a human donor in good health. The gene calls are TRBV9 and TRBJ1-5. The sequenced sample was CD8+ T cells from PBMCs. CDR3 loop: CASSVDWSQPQHF.